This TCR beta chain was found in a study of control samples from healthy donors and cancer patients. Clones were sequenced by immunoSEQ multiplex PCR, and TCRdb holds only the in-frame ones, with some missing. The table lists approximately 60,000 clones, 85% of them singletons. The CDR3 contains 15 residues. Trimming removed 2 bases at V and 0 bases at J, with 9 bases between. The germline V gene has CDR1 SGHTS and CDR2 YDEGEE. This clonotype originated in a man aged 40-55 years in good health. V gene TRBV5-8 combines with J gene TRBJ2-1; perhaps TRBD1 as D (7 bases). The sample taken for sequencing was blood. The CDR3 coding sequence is TGTGCCAGCAGCTTTCAGGGGGGCTCCTACAATGAGCAGTTCTTC. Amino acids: CASSFQGGSYNEQFF.